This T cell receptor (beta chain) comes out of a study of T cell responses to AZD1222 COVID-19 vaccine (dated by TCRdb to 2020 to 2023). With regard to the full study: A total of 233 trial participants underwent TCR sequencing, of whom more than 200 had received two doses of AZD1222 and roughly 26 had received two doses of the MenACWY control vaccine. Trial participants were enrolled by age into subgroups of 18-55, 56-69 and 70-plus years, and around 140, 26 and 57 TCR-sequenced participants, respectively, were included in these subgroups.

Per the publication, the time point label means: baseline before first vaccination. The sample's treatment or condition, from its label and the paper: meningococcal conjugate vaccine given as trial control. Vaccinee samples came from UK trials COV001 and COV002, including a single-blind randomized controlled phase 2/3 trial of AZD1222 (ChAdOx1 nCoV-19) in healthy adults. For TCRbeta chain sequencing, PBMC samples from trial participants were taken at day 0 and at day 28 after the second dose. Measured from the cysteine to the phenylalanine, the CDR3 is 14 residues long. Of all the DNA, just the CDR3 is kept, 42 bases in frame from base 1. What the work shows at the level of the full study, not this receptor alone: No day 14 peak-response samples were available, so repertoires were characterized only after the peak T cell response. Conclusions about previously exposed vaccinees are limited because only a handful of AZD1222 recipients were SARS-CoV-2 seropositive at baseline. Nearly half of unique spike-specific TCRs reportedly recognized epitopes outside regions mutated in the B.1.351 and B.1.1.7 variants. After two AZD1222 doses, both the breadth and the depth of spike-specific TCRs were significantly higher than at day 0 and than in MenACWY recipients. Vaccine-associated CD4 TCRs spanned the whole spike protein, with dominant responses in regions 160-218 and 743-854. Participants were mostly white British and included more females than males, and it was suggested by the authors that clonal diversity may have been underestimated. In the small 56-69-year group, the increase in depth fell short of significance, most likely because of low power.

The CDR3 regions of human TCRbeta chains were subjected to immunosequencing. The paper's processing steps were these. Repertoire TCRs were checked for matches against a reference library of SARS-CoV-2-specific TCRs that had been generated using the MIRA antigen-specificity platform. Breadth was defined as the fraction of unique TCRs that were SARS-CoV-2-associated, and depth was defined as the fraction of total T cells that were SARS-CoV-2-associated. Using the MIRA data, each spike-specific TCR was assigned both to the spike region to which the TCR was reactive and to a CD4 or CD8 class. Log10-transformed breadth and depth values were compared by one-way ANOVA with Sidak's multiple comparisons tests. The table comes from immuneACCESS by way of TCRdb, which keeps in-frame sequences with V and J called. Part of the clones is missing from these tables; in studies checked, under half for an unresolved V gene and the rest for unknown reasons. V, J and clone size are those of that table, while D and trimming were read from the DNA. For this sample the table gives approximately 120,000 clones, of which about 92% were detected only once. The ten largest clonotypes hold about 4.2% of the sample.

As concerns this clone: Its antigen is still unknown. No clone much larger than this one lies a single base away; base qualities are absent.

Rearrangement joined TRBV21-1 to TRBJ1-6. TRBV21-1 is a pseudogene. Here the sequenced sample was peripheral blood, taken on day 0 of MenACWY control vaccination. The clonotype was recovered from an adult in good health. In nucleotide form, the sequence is TGTGCCCCCCCGGGAAGCTCCTATAATTCACCCCTCCACTTT. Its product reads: CAPPGSSYNSPLHF.